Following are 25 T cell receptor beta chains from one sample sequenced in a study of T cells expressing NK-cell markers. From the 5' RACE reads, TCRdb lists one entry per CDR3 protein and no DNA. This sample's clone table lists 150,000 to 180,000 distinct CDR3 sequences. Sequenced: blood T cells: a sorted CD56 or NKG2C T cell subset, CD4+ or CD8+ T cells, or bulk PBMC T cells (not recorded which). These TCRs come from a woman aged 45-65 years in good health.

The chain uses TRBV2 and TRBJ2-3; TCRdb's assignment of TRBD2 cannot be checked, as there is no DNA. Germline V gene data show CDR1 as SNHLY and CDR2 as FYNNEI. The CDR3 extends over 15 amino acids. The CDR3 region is CASSVNGRYSDTQYF.

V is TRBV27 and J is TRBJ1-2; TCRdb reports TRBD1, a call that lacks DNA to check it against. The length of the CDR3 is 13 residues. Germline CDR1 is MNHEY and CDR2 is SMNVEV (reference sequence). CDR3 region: CASSSGTGWGYTF.

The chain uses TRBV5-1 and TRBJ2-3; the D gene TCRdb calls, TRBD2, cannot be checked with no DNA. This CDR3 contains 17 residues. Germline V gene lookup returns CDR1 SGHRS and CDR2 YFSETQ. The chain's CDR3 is CASSQNPGLASFDTQYF.

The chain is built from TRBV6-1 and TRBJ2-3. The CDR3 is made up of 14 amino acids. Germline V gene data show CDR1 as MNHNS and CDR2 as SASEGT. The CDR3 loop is CASSEFPSTDTQYF.

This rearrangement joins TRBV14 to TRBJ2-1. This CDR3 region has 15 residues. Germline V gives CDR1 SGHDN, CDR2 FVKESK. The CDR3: CASTLGGASYNEQFF.

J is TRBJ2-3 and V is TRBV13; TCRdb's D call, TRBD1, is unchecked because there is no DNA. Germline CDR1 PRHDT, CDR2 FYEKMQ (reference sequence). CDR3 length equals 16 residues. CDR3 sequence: CASSFWTGKDTDTQYF.

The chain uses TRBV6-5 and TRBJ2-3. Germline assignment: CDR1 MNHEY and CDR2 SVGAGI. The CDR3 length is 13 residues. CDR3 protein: CASSARLADTQYF.

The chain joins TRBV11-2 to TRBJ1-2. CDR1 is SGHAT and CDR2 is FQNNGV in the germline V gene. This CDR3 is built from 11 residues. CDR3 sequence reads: CASSFGIGYTF.

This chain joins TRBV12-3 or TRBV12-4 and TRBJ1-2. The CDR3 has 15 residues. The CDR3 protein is CASSSRDVGNYGYTF.

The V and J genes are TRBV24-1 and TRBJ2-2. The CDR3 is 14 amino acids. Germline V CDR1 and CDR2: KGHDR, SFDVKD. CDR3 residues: CATSAFIDTGELFF.

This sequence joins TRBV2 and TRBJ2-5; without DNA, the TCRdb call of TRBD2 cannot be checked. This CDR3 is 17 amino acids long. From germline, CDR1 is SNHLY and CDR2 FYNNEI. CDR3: CASTPFLAGGPQETQYF. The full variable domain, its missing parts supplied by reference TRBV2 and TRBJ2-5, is EPEVTQTPSHQVTQMGQEVILRCVPISNHLYFYWYRQILGQKVEFLVSFYNNEISEKSEIFDDQFSVERPDGSNFTLKIRSTKLEDSAMYFCASTPFLAGGPQETQYFGPGTRLLVL.

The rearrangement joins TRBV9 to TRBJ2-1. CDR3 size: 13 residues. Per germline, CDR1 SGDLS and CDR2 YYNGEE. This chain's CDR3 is CASSESNSHEQFF.

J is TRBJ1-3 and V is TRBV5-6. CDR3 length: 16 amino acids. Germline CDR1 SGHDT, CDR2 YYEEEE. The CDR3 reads CASSLAAQWLGNTIYF.

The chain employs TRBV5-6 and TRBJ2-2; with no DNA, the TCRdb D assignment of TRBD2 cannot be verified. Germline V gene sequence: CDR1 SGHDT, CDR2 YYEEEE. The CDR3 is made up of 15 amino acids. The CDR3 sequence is CASTPRDYDTGELFF.

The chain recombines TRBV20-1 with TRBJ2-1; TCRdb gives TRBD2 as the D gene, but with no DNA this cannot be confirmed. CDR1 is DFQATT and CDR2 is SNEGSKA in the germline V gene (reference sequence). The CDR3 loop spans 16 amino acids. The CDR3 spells CSASGGLAGEYNEQFF.

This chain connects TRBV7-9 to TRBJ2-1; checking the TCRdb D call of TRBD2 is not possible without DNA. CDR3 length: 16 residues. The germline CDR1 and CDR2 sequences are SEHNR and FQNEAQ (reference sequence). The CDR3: CASSLLERPALGEQFF.

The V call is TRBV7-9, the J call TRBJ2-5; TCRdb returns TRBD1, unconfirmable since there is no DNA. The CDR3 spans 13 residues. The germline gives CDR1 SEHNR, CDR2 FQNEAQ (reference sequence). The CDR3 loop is CASSPLGVETQYF.

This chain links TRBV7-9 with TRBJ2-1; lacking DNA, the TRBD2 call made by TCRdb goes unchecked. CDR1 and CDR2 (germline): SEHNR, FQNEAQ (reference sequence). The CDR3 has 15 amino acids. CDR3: CASSYVGADDNEQFF.

This chain's CDR3 is CASCSRTSGIEQFF. This chain joins TRBV5-6 and TRBJ2-1; TCRdb's D call, TRBD2, is unchecked because there is no DNA. This CDR3 is built from 14 residues. Germline CDR1 is SGHDT and CDR2 is YYEEEE.

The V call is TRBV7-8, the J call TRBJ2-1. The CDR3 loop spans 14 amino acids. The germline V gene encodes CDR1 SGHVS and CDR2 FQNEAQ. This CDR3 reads CASSFLNSYNEQFF.

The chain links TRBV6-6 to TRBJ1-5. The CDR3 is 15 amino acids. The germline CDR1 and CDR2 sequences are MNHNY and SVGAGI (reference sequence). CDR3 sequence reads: CASSYLDRSNQPQHF.

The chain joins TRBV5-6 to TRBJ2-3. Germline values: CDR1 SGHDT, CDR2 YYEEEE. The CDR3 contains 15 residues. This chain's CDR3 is CASSPDEAGTDTQYF. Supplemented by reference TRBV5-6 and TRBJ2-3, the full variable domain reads DAGVTQSPTHLIKTRGQQVTLRCSPKSGHDTVSWYQQALGQGPQFIFQYYEEEERQRGNFPDRFSGHQFPNYSSELNVNALLLGDSALYLCASSPDEAGTDTQYFGPGTRLTVL.

Here the CDR3 reads CASSPTTVGEQYF. This sequence joins TRBV3-1 and TRBJ2-7; TCRdb returns TRBD2, unconfirmable since there is no DNA. CDR3 length equals 13 residues. Germline-derived CDR1 and CDR2 are LGHDT and YNNKEL (reference sequence).

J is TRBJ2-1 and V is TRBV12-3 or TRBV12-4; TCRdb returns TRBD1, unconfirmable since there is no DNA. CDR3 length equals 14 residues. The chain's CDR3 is CASRLPGPRHEQFF.

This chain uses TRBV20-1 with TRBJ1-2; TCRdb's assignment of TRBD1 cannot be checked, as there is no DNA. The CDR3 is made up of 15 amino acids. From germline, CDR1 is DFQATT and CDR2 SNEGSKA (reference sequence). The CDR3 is CSARDVAGNYYGYTF.